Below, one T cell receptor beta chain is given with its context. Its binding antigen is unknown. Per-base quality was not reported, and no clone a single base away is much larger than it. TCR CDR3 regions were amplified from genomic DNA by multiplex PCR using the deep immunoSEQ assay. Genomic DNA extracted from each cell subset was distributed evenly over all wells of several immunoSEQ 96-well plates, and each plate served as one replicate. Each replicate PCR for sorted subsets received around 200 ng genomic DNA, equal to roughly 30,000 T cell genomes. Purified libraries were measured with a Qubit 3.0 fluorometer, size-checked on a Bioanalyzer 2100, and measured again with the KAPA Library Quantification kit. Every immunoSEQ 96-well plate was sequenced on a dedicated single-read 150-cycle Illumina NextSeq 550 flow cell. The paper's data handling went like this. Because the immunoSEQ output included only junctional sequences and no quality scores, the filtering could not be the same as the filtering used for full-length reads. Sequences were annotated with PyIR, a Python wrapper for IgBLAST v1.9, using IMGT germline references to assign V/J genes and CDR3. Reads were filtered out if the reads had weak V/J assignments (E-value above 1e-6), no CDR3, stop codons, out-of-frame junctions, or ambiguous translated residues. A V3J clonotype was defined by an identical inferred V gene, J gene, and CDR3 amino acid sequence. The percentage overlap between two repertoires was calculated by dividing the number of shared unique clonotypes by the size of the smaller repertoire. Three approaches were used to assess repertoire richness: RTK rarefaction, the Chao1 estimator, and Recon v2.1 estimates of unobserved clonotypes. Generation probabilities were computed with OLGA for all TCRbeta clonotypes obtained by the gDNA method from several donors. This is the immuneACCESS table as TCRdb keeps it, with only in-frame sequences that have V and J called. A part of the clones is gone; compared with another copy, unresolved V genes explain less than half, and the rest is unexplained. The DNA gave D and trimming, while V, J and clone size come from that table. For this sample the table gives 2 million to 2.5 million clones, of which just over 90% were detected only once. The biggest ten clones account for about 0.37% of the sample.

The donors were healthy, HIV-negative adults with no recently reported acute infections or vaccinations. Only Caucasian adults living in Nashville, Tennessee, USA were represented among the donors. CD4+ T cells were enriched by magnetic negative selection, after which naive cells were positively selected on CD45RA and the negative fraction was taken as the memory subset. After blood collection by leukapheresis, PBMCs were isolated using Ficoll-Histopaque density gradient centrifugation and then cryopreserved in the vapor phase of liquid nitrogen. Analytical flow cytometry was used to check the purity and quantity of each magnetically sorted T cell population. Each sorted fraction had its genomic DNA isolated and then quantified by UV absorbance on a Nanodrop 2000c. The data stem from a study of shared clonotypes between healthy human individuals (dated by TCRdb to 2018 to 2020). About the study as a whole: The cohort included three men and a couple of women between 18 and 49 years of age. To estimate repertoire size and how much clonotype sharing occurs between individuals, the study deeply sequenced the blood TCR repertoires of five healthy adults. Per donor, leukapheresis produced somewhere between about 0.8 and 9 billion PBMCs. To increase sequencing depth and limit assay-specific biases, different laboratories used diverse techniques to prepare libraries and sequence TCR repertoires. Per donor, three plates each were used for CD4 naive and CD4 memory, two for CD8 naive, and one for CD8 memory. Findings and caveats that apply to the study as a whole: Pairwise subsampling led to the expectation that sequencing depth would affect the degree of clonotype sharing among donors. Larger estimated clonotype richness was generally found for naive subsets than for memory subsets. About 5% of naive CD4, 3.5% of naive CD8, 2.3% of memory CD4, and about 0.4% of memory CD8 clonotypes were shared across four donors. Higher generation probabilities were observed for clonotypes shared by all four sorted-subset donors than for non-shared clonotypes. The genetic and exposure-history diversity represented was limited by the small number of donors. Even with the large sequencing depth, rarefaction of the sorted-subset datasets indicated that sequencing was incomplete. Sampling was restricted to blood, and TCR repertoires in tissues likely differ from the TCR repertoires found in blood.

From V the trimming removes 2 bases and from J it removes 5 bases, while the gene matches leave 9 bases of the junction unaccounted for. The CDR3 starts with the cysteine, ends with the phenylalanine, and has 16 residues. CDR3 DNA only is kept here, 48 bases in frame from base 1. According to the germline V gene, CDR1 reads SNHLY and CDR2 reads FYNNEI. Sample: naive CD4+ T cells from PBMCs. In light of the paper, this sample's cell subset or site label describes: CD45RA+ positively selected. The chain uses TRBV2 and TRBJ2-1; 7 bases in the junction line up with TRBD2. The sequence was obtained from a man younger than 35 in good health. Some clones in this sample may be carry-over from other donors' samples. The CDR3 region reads CASSEIPSGGNNEQFF. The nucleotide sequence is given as TGTGCCAGCAGTGAAATTCCTAGCGGAGGAAACAATGAGCAGTTCTTC.